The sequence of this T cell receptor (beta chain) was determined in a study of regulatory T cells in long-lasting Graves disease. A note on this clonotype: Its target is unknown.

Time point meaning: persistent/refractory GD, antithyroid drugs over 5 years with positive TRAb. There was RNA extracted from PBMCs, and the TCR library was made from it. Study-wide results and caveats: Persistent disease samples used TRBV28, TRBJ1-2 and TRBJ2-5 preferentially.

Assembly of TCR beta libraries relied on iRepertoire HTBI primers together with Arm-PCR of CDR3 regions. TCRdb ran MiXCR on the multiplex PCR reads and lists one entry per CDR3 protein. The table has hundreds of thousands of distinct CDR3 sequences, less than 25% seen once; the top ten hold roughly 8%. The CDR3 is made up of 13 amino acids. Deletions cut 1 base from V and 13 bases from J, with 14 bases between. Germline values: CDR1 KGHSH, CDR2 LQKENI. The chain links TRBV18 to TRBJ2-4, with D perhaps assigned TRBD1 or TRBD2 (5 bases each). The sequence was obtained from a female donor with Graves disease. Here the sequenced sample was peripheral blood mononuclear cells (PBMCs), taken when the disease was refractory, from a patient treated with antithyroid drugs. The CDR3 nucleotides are TGTGCCAGCTCACCACGGGACGATTTTTGGCAGTACTTC. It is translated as CASSPRDDFWQYF.